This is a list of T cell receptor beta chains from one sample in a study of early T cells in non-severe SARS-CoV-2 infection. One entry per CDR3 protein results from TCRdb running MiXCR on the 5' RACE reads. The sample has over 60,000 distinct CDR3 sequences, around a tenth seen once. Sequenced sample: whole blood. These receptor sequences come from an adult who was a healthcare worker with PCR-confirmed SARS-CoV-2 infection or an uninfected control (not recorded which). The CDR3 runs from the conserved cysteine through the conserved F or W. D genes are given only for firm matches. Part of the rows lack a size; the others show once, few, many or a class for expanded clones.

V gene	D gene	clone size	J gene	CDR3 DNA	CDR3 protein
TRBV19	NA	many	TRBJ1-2	TGTGCCAGTAGTATACGGGGAGGCACAGCTAACTATGGCTACACCTTC	CASSIRGGTANYGYTF
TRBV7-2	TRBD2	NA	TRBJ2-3	TGTGCCAGCAGCCCAAATAGCGGGGGGGCGGGAGATACGCAGTATTTT	CASSPNSGGAGDTQYF
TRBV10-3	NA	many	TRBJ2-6	TGTGCCATCAGTGAGTCGTTGGGGAGCTCTGGGGCCAACGTCCTGACTTTC	CAISESLGSSGANVLTF
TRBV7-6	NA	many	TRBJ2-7	TGTGCCAGCAGCTTATCTCCAGGGTCCTACGAGCAGTACTTC	CASSLSPGSYEQYF
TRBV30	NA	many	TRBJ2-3	TGTGCCTGGAGTGGTGGGCTTGGGGGCACAGATACGCAGTATTTT	CAWSGGLGGTDTQYF
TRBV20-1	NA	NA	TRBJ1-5	TGCAGTGCTAGAGTAGGGAATAGCAATCAGCCCCAGCATTTT	CSARVGNSNQPQHF
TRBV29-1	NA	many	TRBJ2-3	TGCAGCGTTGTAAACCAGGGCCTGTTCACAGATACGCAGTATTTT	CSVVNQGLFTDTQYF
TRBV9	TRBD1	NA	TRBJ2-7	TGTGCCAGCAGCGGTGGGACAGGAAGGGAGCAGTACTTC	CASSGGTGREQYF
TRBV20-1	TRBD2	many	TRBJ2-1	TGCAGTGCTAGAGATCCTAGCGGGAGCTCCTACAATGAGCAGTTCTTC	CSARDPSGSSYNEQFF
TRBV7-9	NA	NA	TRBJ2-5	TGTGCCAGCAGCTTCGGGTACCTAGAGACCCAGTACTTC	CASSFGYLETQYF
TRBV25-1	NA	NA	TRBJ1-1	TGTGCCAGCAGTGAGTCCGGCAGGCGAACTGAAGCTTTCTTT	CASSESGRRTEAFF